Given below is one T cell receptor (beta chain) in context. This clone was picked up one time. Its antigen is not yet known. Nothing much larger sits one base from this clone, and base qualities are not available. This sample was included in a study of CD8+ T cells in alopecia areata (dated by TCRdb to the late 2010s). Describing the broader study: The treated patients took part in an open-label pilot trial in which moderate-to-severe alopecia areata was treated with oral tofacitinib at 5 to 10 mg twice daily. The study used high-throughput TCRbeta sequencing to examine T cell clonal expansion in alopecia areata, in both the C3H/HeJ mouse model and human patients. immunoSEQ multiplex PCR using 35 Vbeta forward primers and 13 Jbeta reverse primers was used to amplify TCRbeta CDR3 regions. The SALT score, which quantifies the percentage of affected scalp surface area, was used to measure disease severity in treated patients. RNA came from the PAXgene miRNA kit for fixed scalp, the miRNeasy kit for PBMCs, and the RNeasy kit for mouse skin. Clonality in the scalp was compared among normal scalp (n=4), patchy alopecia areata scalp (n=8), and alopecia totalis/universalis scalp (n=8). Tofacitinib was given for 6 to 18 months, followed by 6 months of follow-up off drug to assess delayed response and recurrence. On the human side, TCRbeta sequencing was run on scalp tissue and on sorted CD4+ and CD8+ peripheral blood T cells from healthy controls and from alopecia areata patients with either patchy or totalis/universalis disease. Tofacitinib-treated patients had biopsies at baseline and at 4 and 24 weeks of treatment, with a later scalp biopsy in several patients.

This sample's time point label indicates: about four weeks on oral tofacitinib. This specimen's treatment or condition label, per the study, means: oral pan-JAK inhibitor, 5-10 mg twice daily. From alopecia areata patients, peripheral blood was collected along with lesional scalp punch biopsies. PBMCs were isolated by density centrifugation and stained for CD3, CD4 and CD8, and CD4+ and CD8+ T cells were sorted on a FACSAria. The library was generated by the immunoSEQ multiplex PCR assay. For TCR sequencing, RNA was extracted from every sample and reverse transcribed into cDNA to serve as template. First-strand cDNA was synthesized with SuperScript III using a 2:1 mix of oligo-dT and random hexamers. A synthetic immune receptor repertoire was used to assess amplification bias, and residual bias was removed computationally. Under the source paper's analysis protocol: After raw reads were preprocessed to remove errors, the CDR3 was defined following IMGT conventions as running from the conserved cysteine to phenylalanine. To get clonality, Shannon entropy was normalized by log2 of the number of productive unique TCRs and the result was subtracted from 1. Whether each scalp clone was CD4 or CD8 was inferred by checking scalp TCRbeta sequences against the CD4 and CD8 repertoires from sorted blood. Sourced from immuneACCESS, this table was stored by TCRdb with only in-frame sequences that have V and J called. A share of the clones is absent; for the studies checked, an unresolved V gene accounts for under half, and the remainder has no known explanation. V and J calls and clone size are copied from that table; D and trimming were computed from the DNA. The table for this sample lists under 150,000 clones; approximately 53% of them were counted only once. Of the sample, about 0.5% is held by the ten largest clones.

What the work shows at the level of the full study, not this receptor alone: Tofacitinib significantly decreased scalp clonality and the number of expanded CD8+ clones among the top 100 scalp clones. Compared with mice, TCR sequences shared between patients were less clear, possibly partly because of HLA diversity across the patient population. The treated cohort was small, with a single nonresponder, so links between baseline CD8+ expansion and response need larger studies. During tofacitinib treatment, many expanded lesional clones remained in scalp and blood, and this persistence may partly explain relapse after treatment is stopped. Compared with normal scalp, lesional scalp, particularly in alopecia totalis/universalis, had higher clonality and more expanded CD8+ clones, which suggests antigenic drive. Unlike mouse skin, which is dominated by gammadelta T cells, normal human skin has resident alphabeta T cells that are also sequenced, and this complicates analysis of the scalp TCR repertoire.

V is clipped by 8 bases and J by 5 bases, and the sequence between their germline boundaries is 12 bases long. CDR1 and CDR2, per the germline V gene, are SGHAT and FQNNGV. The CDR3 measures 12 amino acids from cysteine to phenylalanine. Of the read, only the CDR3 DNA is kept; its 36 bases are in frame from base 1. Here the sequenced sample was CD4+ T cells sorted from blood, taken at week 4, from a patient treated with tofacitinib. Recombination linked TRBV11-2 to TRBJ2-5; the D gene is unclear. The clonotype was recovered from a human donor with alopecia areata. The DNA sequence reads TGTGCCAGCGCGCCCGTCCAGGAGACCCAGTACTTC. Its protein product is CASAPVQETQYF.